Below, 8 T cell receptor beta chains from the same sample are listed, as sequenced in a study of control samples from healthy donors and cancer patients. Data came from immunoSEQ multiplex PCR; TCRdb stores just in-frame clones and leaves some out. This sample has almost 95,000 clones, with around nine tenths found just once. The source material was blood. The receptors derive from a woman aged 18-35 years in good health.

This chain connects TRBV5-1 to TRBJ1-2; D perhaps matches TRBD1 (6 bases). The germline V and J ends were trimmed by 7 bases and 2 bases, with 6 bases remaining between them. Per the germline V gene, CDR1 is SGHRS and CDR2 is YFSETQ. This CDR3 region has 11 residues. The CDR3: CASQGNYGYTF. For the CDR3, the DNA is TGCGCCAGCCAGGGGAACTATGGCTACACCTTC.

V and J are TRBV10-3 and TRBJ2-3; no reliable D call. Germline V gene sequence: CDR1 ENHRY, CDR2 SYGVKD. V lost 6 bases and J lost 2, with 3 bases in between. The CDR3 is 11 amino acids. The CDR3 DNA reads TGTGCCATCAGGGACACAGATACGCAGTATTTT. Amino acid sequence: CAIRDTDTQYF.

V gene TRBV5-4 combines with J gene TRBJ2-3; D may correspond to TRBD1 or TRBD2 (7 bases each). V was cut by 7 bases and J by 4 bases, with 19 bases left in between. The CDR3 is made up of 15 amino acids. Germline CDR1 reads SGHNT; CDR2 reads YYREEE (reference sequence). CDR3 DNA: TGTGCCAGCCGATTTACAGGGGCGGGGGCAGATACGCAGTATTTT. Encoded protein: CASRFTGAGADTQYF.

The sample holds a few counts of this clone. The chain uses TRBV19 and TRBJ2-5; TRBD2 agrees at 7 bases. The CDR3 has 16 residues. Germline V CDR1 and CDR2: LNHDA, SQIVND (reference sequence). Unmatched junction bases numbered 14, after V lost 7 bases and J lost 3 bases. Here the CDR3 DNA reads TGTGCCAGTATGCGCCAGCGGGGAAGCCAGGAAGAGACCCAGTACTTC. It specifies CASMRQRGSQEETQYF.

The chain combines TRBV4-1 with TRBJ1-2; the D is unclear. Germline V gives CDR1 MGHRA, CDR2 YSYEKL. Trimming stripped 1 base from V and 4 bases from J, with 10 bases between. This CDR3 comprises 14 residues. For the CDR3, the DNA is TGCGCCAGCAGCCAAGGGCCCCTAGGCTATGGCTACACCTTC. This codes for CASSQGPLGYGYTF.

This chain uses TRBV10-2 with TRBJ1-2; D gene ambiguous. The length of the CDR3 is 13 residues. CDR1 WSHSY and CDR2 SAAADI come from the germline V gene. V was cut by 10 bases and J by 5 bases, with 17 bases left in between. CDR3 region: CATREGSGYGYTF. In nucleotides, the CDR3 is TGCGCCACTCGAGAAGGGAGTGGTTATGGCTACACCTTC.

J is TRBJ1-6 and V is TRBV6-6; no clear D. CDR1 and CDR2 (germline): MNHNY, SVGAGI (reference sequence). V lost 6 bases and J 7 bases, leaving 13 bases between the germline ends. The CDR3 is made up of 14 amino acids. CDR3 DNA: TGTGCCAGCAGATTATGGAATACCAATTCACCCCTCCACTTT. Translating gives CASRLWNTNSPLHF.

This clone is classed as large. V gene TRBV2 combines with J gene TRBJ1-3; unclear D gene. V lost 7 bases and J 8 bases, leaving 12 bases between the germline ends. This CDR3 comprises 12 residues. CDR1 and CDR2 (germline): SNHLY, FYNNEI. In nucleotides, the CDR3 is TGTGCCAGCACCACACCGCGGGACACCATATATTTT. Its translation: CASTTPRDTIYF.